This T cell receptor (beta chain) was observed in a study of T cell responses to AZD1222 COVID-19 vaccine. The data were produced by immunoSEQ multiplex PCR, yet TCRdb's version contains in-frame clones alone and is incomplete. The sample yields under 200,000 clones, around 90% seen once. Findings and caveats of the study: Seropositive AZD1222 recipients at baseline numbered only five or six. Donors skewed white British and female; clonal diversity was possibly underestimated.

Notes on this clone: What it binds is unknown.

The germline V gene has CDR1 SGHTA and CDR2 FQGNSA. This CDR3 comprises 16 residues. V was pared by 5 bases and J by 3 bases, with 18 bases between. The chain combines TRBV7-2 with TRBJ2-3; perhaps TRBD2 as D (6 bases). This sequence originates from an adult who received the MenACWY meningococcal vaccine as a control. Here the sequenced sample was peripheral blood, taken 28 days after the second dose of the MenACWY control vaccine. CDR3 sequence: CASSPRARRATDTQYF. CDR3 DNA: TGTGCCAGCAGCCCCCGAGCAAGGAGGGCAACAGATACGCAGTATTTT.